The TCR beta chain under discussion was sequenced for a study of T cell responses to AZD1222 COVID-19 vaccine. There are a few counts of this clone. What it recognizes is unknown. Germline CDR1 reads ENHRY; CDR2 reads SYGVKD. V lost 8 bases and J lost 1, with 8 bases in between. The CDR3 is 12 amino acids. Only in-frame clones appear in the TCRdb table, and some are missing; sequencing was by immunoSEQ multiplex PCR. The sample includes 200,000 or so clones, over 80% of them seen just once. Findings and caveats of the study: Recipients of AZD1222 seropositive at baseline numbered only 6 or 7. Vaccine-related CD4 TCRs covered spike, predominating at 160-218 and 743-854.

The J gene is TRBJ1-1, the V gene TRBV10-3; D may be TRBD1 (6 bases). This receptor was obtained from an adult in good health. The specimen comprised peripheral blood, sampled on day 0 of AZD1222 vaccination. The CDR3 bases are TGTGCCATCTCGGGGGCGAACACTGAAGCTTTCTTT. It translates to CAISGANTEAFF.